What follows describes a single T cell receptor beta chain. What antigen it recognizes has not been identified. No per-base quality is available; no much larger clone lies one base away. PBMCs were isolated by Ficoll-Paque density gradient centrifugation. These data are taken from a study of T-cell memory formation after mild COVID-19 (dated by TCRdb to the early 2020s). For the wider study: TCR sequence clusters from the two donors were largely donor specific. Two young, previously healthy adult volunteers made up the cohort, one male and one female. In a couple of donors, T-cell clones that expanded and contracted after mild COVID-19 were tracked by sequencing TCRalpha and TCRbeta repertoires over time.

The CDR1 and CDR2 encoded by the germline V gene are SGHRS and YFSETQ. Trimming at the junction amounts to 0 bases on V and 4 bases on J, and the germline ends lie 16 bases apart. The CDR3, cysteine through phenylalanine, is 16 amino acids long. Only the CDR3 region is kept as DNA, spanning 48 bases read in frame from base 1. TCRdb lists the instrument as Illumina NovaSeq 6000. TCRalpha and TCRbeta cDNA libraries were built by 5'RACE with constant-segment primers, adding sample barcodes and unique molecular identifiers. RNA was extracted from every sample with Trizol reagent. Library amplification was performed in two PCR steps, and a second sample barcode and Illumina TruSeq adapters were introduced in the second step. The libraries were sequenced on an Illumina NovaSeq using 2 x 150 bp paired-end reads. The authors processed their data as follows. Demultiplexing of reads and collapsing into UMI-guided consensus sequences were performed with migec v1.2.7. Using mixcr v2.1.11, UMI consensuses were aligned to TRA and TRB V and J templates and then assembled into clonotypes. A clonotype was counted as expanded or contracted only if both edgeR and NoisET called the change significant, with noise models trained on biological replicates. For edgeR calls, a false discovery rate-adjusted p below 0.01 and a log2 fold-change threshold of 1 were applied. As an exploratory analysis of dynamics, max-normalized trajectories of the 1000 most abundant clonotypes were examined by PCA with hierarchical clustering. Separately sequenced CD4+ and CD8+ repertoires were used to assign a CD4 or CD8 phenotype to each responding clone. Using fastp at Q25 and MiXCR, TCRdb reprocessed the public reads and kept productive beta chains. Rows are combined by CDR3 protein, so each entry shows the most common genes and DNA. TCRdb's processing, not the study's, gives the V and J calls here. The sample has 150,000 or so distinct CDR3 sequences on record, more than 14% of them singletons. 14% of the sample lies in the top ten.

The paper as a whole reports these results and caveats: Some responding clones were detected in pre-infection memory, suggesting pre-existing cross-reactive memory T cells joined the SARS-CoV-2 response. The study covered only a couple of mild cases, and larger cohorts including severe cases with pre-infection samples were considered necessary. SARS-CoV-2 specificity was not confirmed for the second-wave clones peaking on day 37. Clones contracting from day 15 to 85 had balanced CD4/CD8 phenotypes, while a second wave expanding from day 15 to 37 was biased towards CD4+. Contracting CD4+ clones appeared mostly in the CM and EM memory subsets, whereas CD8+ clones were enriched in EMRA.

This TCR came from an adult woman who had mild COVID-19 (a few samples of this study predate the infection). The sample titles of this study are shuffled in the database, so cell type and time point are left out; the donor was told from shared clones. The sequenced material came from PBMCs or a T cell subset sorted from them (not recorded which). This chain is built from TRBV5-1 and TRBJ2-5, and possibly TRBD1, on 6 matching bases. At the DNA level, the sequence is TGCGCCAGCAGCTTGGAAAGGGGGAGACTGGGAGAGACCCAGTACTTC. It codes for CASSLERGRLGETQYF.